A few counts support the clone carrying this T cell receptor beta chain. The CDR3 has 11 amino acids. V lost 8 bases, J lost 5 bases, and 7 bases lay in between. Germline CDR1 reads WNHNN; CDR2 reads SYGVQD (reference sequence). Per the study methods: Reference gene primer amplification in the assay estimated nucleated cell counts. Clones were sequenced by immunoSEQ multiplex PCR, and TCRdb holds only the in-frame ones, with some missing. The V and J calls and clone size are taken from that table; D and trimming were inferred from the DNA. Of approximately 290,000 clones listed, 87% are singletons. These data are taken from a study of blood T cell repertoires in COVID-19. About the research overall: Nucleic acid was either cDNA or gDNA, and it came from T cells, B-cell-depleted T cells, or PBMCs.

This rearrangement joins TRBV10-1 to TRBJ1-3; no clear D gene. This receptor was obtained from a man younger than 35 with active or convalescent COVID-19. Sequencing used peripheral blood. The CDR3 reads CASPTRNTIYF. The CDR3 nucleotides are TGCGCCAGCCCAACACGAAACACCATATATTTT.